This T cell receptor beta chain was observed in a study of T cells in tuberculosis. Only in-frame clones appear in the TCRdb table, and some are missing; sequencing was by immunoSEQ multiplex PCR. The sample consists of under 40,000 clones, around 94% of them appearing once. Unsorted cryopreserved PBMC were sequenced, averaging around 100,000 T cells per clinical donor. CDR1 MNHNS and CDR2 SASEGT come from the germline V gene. V was clipped by 7 bases and J by 3 bases, with 12 bases between them. This CDR3 spans 13 amino acids. Broader study findings: Active tuberculosis TCR-alpha repertoires lay closer to GMM-specific TCRs than IGRA-negative controls, suggesting clonal expansion.

Regarding this clone: Its antigen remains unknown.

The receptor was derived from a donor aged 10-29 years with latent tuberculosis or without tuberculosis infection. Sequencing was carried out using PBMCs. V and J are TRBV6-1 and TRBJ1-1; D is undetermined. The CDR3 nucleotides read TGTGCCAGCAAACCGTCAACGGACACTGAAGCTTTCTTT. Protein product: CASKPSTDTEAFF.